Listed below are T cell receptor beta chains from one sample, sequenced in a study of technical replicates of blood from a few donors. This table comes from immunoSEQ multiplex PCR, and its TCRdb copy is limited to in-frame clones, with some not included. The sample lists about 75,000 clones; around 91% were seen once. The sample was T cells isolated from PBMCs. Receptors originate from a human donor in good health. Some clones in this sample may be carry-over from other donors' samples. Both conserved end residues are part of each CDR3. The D gene is left open where the match is weak. Where a row states a size, it is once, few, many or the class of an expanded clone; other rows omit it.

v_call,clone_size,d_call,j_call,cdr3_aa,cdr3_nt
TRBV5-1,-,-,TRBJ1-5,CASSRTGTGEPQHF,TGCGCCAGCAGCCGAACAGGGACCGGGGAGCCCCAGCATTTT
TRBV6-5,-,-,TRBJ2-5,CASSRSGRGETQYF,TGTGCCAGCAGTAGATCCGGGAGAGGAGAGACCCAGTACTTC
TRBV15,-,-,TRBJ2-3,CATSSPRGTSGTDTQYF,TGTGCCACCAGCAGCCCCAGGGGAACCTCAGGCACAGATACGCAGTATTTT
TRBV5-1,-,TRBD2,TRBJ2-3,CASSPYSTSGGSTDTQYF,TGCGCCAGCAGCCCGTATAGTACTAGCGGGGGAAGCACAGATACGCAGTATTTT
TRBV6-4,-,TRBD2,TRBJ2-3,CATTSGTSGGTQYF,TGTGCCACCACGTCGGGGACTAGCGGTGGTACGCAGTATTTT
TRBV5-4,-,-,TRBJ1-1,CASSLAGQLEDEAFF,TGTGCCAGCAGCTTGGCCGGTCAGCTAGAGGATGAAGCTTTCTTT
TRBV11-3,-,TRBD2,TRBJ2-3,CASSSLAGGWADTQYF,TGTGCCAGCAGCTCACTAGCGGGGGGATGGGCAGATACGCAGTATTTT
TRBV5-4,-,TRBD2,TRBJ2-3,CASSLTRIGLAGAPGTQYF,TGTGCCAGCAGCCTGACACGCATCGGACTAGCGGGAGCCCCCGGTACGCAGTATTTT
TRBV4-1,few,-,TRBJ1-1,CASSQPTGNTEAFF,TGCGCCAGCAGCCAACCTACAGGGAACACTGAAGCTTTCTTT
TRBV5-5,-,TRBD1,TRBJ1-5,CASSLRQGATSNQPQHF,TGTGCCAGCAGCTTGAGACAGGGGGCAACTTCAAATCAGCCCCAGCATTTT
TRBV20-1,-,-,TRBJ2-7,CSARHSQAQYF,TGCAGTGCTAGGCACTCCCAGGCGCAGTACTTC
TRBV2,-,TRBD2,TRBJ2-7,CASSASGNEQYF,TGTGCCAGCAGCGCTAGCGGGAACGAGCAGTACTTC
TRBV14,-,TRBD1,TRBJ2-1,CASSQDRGRGLVYEQFF,TGTGCCAGCAGCCAGGACAGGGGACGGGGGTTGGTCTATGAGCAGTTCTTC
TRBV4-1,-,TRBD2,TRBJ2-7,CASSQSLAGGYEQYF,TGCGCCAGCAGCCAATCACTAGCGGGCGGCTACGAGCAGTACTTC
TRBV6-5,-,TRBD1,TRBJ1-2,CASSPQGAHGYTF,TGTGCCAGCAGTCCCCAGGGGGCGCATGGCTACACCTTC
TRBV7-9,-,TRBD1,TRBJ2-2,CASSRTGGGSGELFF,TGTGCCAGCAGCAGAACAGGGGGCGGTTCCGGGGAGCTGTTTTTT
TRBV6-1,-,TRBD1,TRBJ1-4,CASSEPGTGNEKLFF,TGTGCCAGCAGTGAACCCGGGACAGGGAATGAAAAACTGTTTTTT
TRBV30,-,TRBD1,TRBJ2-6,CAWSTGATSGANVLTF,TGTGCCTGGAGCACAGGGGCCACCTCTGGGGCCAACGTCCTGACTTTC
TRBV19,-,TRBD1,TRBJ1-5,CASSPYLGQRNQPQHF,TGTGCCAGTAGTCCGTATTTGGGACAGCGCAATCAGCCCCAGCATTTT
TRBV6-5,-,TRBD1,TRBJ1-4,CASSDRGREKLFF,TGTGCCAGCAGTGACAGGGGTAGAGAAAAACTGTTTTTT
TRBV7-8,-,-,TRBJ2-7,CASSLAWSERDEQYF,TGTGCCAGCAGCTTAGCTTGGTCCGAGCGGGACGAGCAGTACTTC
TRBV6-1,-,-,TRBJ1-2,CASSEGVLTYGYTF,TGTGCCAGCAGTGAAGGAGTGCTTACCTATGGCTACACCTTC
TRBV7-9,-,TRBD2,TRBJ2-1,CASRGEFGDNEQFF,TGTGCCAGCCGGGGGGAGTTTGGGGACAATGAGCAGTTCTTC
TRBV28,-,TRBD2,TRBJ2-4,CASRPSLAGEMVQYF,TGTGCCAGCAGACCGAGTCTAGCGGGAGAGATGGTTCAGTACTTC
TRBV9,-,TRBD1,TRBJ1-1,CASSVGGQGAYTEAFF,TGTGCCAGCAGCGTGGGAGGACAGGGGGCTTACACTGAAGCTTTCTTT
TRBV10-3,-,TRBD1,TRBJ2-1,CAISDADRGNEQFF,TGTGCCATCAGTGATGCGGACAGGGGCAATGAGCAGTTCTTC
TRBV29-1,-,-,TRBJ2-5,CSVEGASFVTQYF,TGCAGCGTTGAAGGGGCCTCCTTTGTGACCCAGTACTTC
TRBV2,-,-,TRBJ1-3,CAKEQGSGNTIYF,TGTGCCAAGGAACAGGGCTCTGGAAACACCATATATTTT
TRBV29-1,-,-,TRBJ2-2,CSVDGQGLNTGELFF,TGCAGCGTTGATGGGCAGGGGCTAAACACCGGGGAGCTGTTTTTT
TRBV7-2,-,TRBD1,TRBJ1-5,CASSLAQGARGNQPQHF,TGTGCCAGCAGCCTGGCGCAGGGGGCAAGGGGCAATCAGCCCCAGCATTTT
TRBV29-1,-,-,TRBJ2-7,CSVSFAGGPYEQYF,TGCAGCGTTTCTTTTGCAGGGGGGCCCTACGAGCAGTACTTC